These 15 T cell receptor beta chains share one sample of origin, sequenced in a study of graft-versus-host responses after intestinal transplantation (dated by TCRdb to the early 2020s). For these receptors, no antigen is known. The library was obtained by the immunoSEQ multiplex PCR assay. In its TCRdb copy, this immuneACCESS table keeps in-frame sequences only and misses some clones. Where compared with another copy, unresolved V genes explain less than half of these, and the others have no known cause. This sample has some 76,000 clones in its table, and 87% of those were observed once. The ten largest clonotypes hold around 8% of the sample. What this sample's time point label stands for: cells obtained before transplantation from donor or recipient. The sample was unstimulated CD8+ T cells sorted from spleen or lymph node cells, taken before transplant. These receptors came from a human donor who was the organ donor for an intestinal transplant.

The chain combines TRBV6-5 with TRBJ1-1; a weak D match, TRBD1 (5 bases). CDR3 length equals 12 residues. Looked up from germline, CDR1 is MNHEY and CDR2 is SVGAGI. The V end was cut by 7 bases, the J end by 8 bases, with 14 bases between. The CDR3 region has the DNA TGTGCCAGCACCACGGGGGGAGGGGAAGCTTTCTTT. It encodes CASTTGGGEAFF.

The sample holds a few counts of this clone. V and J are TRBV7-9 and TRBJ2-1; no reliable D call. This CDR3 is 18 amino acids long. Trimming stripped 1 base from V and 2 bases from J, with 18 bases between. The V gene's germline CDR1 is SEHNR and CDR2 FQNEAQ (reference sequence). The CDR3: CASSLVVRLRMPYNEQFF. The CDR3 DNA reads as TGTGCCAGCAGCTTAGTAGTCCGGCTCAGGATGCCCTACAATGAGCAGTTCTTC.

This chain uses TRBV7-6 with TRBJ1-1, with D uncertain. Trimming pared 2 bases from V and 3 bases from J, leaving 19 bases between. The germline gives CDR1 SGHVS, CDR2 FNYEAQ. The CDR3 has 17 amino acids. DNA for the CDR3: TGTGCCAGCAGCTTAATTCCCGCGATGGGCCGGGACACTGAAGCTTTCTTT. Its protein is CASSLIPAMGRDTEAFF. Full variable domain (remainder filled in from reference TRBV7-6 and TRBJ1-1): GAGVSQSPRYKVTKRGQDVALRCDPISGHVSLYWYRQALGQGPEFLTYFNYEAQQDKSGLPNDRFSAERPEGSISTLTIQRTEQRDSAMYRCASSLIPAMGRDTEAFFGQGTRLTVV.

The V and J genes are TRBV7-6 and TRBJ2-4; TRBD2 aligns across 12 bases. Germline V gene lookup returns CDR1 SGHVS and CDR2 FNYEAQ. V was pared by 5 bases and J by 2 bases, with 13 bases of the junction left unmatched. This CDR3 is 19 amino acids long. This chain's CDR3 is CASSPRPSGGALSKNIQYF. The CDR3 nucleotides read TGTGCCAGCAGCCCGAGGCCTAGCGGGGGGGCCCTCTCCAAAAACATTCAGTACTTC.

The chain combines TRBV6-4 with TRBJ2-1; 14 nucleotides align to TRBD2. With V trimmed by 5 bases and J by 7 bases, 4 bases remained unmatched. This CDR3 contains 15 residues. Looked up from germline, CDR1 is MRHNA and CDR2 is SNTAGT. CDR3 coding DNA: TGTGCCAGCAGTATTGGGACTAGCGGGGGAAATGAGCAGTTCTTC. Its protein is CASSIGTSGGNEQFF.

The CDR3 protein is CASSDGGPNTEAFF. CDR3 sequence (DNA): TGTGCCAGCAGCGACGGGGGCCCGAACACTGAAGCTTTCTTT. This rearrangement joins TRBV27 to TRBJ1-1; maybe TRBD1 (6 bases). The germline CDR1 and CDR2 sequences are MNHEY and SMNVEV (reference sequence). Between the trimmed V and J ends, which lost 6 bases and 1 base, there was a span of 12 bases. This CDR3 region has 14 residues.

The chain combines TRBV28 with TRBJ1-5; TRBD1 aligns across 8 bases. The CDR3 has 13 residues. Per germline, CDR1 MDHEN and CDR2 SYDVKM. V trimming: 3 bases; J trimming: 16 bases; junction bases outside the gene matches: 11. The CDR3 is CASSFISRDRSHF. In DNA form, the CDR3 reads TGTGCCAGCAGTTTCATCTCCCGGGACAGGTCCCATTTT.

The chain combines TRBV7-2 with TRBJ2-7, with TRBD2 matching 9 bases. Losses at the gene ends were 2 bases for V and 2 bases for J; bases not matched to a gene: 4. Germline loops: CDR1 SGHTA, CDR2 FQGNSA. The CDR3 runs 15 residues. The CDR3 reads CASSLRLAGTYEQYF. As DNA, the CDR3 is TGTGCCAGCAGCTTACGGCTAGCGGGGACCTACGAGCAGTACTTC.

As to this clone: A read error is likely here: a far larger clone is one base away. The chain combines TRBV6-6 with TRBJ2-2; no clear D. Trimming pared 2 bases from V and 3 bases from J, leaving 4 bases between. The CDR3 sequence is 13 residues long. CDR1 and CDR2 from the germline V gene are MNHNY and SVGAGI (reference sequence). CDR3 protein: CASSYRDTGELFF. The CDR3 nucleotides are TGTGCCAGCAGTTACAGGGACACCGGGGAGCTGTTTTTT.

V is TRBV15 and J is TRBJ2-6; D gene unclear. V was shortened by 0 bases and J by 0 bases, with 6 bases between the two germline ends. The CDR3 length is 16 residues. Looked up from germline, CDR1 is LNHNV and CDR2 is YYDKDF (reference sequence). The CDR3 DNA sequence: TGTGCCACCAGCAGAGAAGGGTTCTCTGGGGCCAACGTCCTGACTTTC. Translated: CATSREGFSGANVLTF.

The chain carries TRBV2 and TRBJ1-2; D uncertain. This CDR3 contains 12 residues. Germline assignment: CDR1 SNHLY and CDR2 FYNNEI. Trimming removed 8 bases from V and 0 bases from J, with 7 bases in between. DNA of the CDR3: TGTGCCAGCGGGGTGGCTAACTATGGCTACACCTTC. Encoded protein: CASGVANYGYTF.

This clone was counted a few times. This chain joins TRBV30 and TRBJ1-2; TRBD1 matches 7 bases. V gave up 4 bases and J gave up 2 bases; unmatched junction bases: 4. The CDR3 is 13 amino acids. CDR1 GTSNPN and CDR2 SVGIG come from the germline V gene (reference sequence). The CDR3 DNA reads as TGTGCCTGGATTACGGGACAGAACTATGGCTACACCTTC. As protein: CAWITGQNYGYTF.

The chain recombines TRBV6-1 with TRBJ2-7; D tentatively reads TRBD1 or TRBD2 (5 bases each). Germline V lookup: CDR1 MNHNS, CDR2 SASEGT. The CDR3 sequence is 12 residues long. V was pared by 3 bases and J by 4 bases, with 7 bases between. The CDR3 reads CASSDWGYEQYF. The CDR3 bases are TGTGCCAGCAGTGATTGGGGGTACGAGCAGTACTTC.

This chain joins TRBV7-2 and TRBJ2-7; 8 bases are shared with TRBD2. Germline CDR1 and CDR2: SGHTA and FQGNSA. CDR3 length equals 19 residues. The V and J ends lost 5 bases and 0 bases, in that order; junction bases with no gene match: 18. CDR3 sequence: CASSVGSGVAGKISYEQYF. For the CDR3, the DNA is TGTGCCAGCAGCGTTGGGTCCGGGGTAGCGGGGAAGATCTCCTACGAGCAGTACTTC. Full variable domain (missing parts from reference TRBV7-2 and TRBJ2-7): GAGVSQSPSNKVTEKGKDVELRCDPISGHTALYWYRQSLGQGLEFLIYFQGNSAPDKSGLPSDRFSAERTGGSVSTLTIQRTQQEDSAVYLCASSVGSGVAGKISYEQYFGPGTRLTVT.

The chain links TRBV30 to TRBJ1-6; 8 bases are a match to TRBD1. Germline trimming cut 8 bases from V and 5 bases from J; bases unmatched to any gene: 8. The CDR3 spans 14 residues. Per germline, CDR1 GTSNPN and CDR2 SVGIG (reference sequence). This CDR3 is CAGAATGDNSPLHF. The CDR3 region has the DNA TGTGCCGGAGCGGCGACAGGGGATAATTCACCCCTCCACTTT. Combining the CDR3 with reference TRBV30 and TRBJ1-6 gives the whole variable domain SQTIHQWPATLVQPVGSPLSLECTVEGTSNPNLYWYRQAAGRGLQLLFYSVGIGQISSEVPQNLSASRPQDRQFILSSKKLLLSDSGFYLCAGAATGDNSPLHFGNGTRLTVT.